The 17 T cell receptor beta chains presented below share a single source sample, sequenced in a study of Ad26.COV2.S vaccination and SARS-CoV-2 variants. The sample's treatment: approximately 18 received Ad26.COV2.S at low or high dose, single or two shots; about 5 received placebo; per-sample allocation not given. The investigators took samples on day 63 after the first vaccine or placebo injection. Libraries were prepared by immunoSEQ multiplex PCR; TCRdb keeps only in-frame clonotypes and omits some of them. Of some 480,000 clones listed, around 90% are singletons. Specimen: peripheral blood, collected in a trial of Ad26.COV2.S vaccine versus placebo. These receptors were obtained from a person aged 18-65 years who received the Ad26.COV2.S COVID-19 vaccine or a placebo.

The CDR3 DNA sequence: TGTGCCAGTAGACAGGGGACTTATAGCAATCAGCCCCAGCATTTT. Translation gives CASRQGTYSNQPQHF. This chain connects TRBV19 to TRBJ1-5; 7 bases agree with TRBD1. Looked up from germline, CDR1 is LNHDA and CDR2 is SQIVND (reference sequence). The CDR3 extends over 15 amino acids. The V segment lost 6 bases and the J segment 0 bases; nucleotides outside the gene matches: 5.

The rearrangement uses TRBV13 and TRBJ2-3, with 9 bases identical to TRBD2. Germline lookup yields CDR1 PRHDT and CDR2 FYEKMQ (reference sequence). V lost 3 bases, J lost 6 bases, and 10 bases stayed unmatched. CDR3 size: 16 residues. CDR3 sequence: CASSLEGLALGDTQYF. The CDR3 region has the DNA TGTGCCAGCAGCTTGGAGGGACTAGCTTTGGGGGATACGCAGTATTTT.

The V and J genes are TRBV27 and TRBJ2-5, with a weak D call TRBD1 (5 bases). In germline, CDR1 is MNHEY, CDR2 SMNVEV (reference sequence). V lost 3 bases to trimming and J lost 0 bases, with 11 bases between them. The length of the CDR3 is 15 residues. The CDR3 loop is CASSFRQGNQETQYF. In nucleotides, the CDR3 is TGTGCCAGCAGTTTCCGGCAGGGTAACCAAGAGACCCAGTACTTC.

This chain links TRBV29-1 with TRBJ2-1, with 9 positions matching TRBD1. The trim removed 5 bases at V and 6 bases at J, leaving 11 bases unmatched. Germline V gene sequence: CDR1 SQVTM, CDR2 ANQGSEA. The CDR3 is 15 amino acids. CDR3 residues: CSVSKTGTGSNEQFF. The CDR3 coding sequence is TGCAGCGTTTCCAAGACCGGGACAGGGTCCAATGAGCAGTTCTTC.

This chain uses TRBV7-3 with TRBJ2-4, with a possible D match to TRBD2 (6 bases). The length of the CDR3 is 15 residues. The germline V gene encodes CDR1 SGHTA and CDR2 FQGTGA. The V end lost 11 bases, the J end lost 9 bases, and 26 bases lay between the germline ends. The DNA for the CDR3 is TGTGCCGCCCCCCGGGGAGGTGAAGGAAGCCTCATTCAGTACTTC. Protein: CAAPRGGEGSLIQYF.

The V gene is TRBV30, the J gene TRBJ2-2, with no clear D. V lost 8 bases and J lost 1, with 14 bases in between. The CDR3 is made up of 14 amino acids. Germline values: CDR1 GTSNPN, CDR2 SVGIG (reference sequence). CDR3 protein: CALFGALNTGELFF. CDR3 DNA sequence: TGTGCCCTGTTCGGCGCCTTGAACACCGGGGAGCTGTTTTTT.

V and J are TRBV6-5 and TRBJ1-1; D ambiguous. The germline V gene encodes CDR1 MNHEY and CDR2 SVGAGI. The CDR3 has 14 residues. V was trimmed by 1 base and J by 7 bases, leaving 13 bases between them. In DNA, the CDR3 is TGTGCCAGCAGTTACTTGGCGATAGGCGGTGAAGCTTTCTTT. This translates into CASSYLAIGGEAFF.

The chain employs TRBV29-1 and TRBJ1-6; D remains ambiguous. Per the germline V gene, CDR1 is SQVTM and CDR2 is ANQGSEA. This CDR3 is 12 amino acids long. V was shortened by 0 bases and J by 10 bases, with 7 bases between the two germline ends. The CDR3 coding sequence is TGCAGCGTTGAAGATATGCACTCACCCCTCCACTTT. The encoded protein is CSVEDMHSPLHF. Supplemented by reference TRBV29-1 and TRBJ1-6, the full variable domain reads SAVISQKPSRDICQRGTSLTIQCQVDSQVTMMFWYRQQPGQSLTLIATANQGSEATYESGFVIDKFPISRPNLTFSTLTVSNMSPEDSSIYLCSVEDMHSPLHFGNGTRLTVT.

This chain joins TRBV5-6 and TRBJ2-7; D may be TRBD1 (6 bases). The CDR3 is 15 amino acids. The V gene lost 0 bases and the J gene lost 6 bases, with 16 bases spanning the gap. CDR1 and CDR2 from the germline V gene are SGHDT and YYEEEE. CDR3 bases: TGTGCCAGCAGCTTGGCCGGCAGGGGAATGCTCGAGCAGTACTTC. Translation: CASSLAGRGMLEQYF.

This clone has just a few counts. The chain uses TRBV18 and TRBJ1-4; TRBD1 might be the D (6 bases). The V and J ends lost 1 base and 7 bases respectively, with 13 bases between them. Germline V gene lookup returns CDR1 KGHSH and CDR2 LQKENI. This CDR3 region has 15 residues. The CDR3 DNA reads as TGTGCCAGCTCACCACTTACAGGGTTCGGTGAAAAACTGTTTTTT. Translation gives CASSPLTGFGEKLFF.

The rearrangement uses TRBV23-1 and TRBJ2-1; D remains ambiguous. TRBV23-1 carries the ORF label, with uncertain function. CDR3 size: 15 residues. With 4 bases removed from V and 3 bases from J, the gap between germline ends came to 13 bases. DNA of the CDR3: TGCGCCAGCAGTCCCGCCAACTTTTACTACAATGAGCAGTTCTTC. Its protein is CASSPANFYYNEQFF.

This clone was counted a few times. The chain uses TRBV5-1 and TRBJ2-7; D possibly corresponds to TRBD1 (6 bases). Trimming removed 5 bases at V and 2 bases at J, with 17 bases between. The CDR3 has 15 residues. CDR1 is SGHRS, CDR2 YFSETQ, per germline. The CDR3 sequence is CASSPESGQPYEQYF. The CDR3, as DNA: TGCGCCAGCAGTCCTGAAAGCGGACAGCCCTACGAGCAGTACTTC.

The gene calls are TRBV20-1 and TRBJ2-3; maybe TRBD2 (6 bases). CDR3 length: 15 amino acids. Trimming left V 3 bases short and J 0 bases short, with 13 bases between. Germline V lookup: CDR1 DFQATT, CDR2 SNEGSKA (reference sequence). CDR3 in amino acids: CSASRGTPSTDTQYF. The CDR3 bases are TGCAGTGCTAGTCGCGGGACTCCAAGCACAGATACGCAGTATTTT.

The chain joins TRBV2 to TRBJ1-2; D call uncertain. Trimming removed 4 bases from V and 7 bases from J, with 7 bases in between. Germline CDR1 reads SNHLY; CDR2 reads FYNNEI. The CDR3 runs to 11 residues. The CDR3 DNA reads TGTGCCAGCAGTGCTGGGTTTGGCTACACCTTC. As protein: CASSAGFGYTF.

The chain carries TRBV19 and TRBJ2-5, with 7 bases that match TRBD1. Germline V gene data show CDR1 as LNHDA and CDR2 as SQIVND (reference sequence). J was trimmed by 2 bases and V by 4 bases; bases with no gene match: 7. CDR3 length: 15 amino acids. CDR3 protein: CASSKKGQYQETQYF. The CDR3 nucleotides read TGTGCCAGTAGTAAAAAGGGACAGTATCAAGAGACCCAGTACTTC. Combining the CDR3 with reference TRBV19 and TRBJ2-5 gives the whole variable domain DGGITQSPKYLFRKEGQNVTLSCEQNLNHDAMYWYRQDPGQGLRLIYYSQIVNDFQKGDIAEGYSVSREKKESFPLTVTSAQKNPTAFYLCASSKKGQYQETQYFGPGTRLLVL.

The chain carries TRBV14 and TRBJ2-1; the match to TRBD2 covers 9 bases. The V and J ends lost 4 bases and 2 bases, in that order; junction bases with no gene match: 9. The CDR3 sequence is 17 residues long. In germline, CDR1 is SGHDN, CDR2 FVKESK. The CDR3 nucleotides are TGTGCCAGCAGCCGAGGCAAGGCTAGCGGGACCTACAATGAGCAGTTCTTC. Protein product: CASSRGKASGTYNEQFF.

CDR3 amino acids: CAIRSTDTQYF. CDR3 in DNA: TGTGCCATCAGGAGCACAGATACGCAGTATTTT. V usage is TRBV10-3 and J usage is TRBJ2-3, with D unclear. V lost 6 bases and J 0 bases, leaving 1 base between the germline ends. The CDR3 sequence is 11 residues long. Germline V gene data show CDR1 as ENHRY and CDR2 as SYGVKD.